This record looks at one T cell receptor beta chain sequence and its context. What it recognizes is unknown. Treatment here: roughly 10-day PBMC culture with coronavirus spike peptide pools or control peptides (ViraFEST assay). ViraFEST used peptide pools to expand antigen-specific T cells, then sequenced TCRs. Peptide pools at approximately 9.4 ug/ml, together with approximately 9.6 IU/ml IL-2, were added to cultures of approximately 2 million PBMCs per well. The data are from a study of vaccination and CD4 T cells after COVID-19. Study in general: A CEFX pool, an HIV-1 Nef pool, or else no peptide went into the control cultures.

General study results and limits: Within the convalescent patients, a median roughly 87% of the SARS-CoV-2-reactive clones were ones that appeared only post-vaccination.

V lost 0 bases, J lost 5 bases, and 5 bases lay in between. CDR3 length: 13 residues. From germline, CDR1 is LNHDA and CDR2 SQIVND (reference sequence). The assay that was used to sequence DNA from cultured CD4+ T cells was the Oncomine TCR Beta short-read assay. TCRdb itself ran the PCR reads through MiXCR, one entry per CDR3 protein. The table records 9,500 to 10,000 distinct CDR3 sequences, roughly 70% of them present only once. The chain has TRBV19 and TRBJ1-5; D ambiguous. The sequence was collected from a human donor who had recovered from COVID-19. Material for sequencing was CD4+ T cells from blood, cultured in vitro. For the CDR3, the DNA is TGTGCCAGTAGTATAGATTTAGATCAGCCCCAGCATTTT. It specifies CASSIDLDQPQHF.